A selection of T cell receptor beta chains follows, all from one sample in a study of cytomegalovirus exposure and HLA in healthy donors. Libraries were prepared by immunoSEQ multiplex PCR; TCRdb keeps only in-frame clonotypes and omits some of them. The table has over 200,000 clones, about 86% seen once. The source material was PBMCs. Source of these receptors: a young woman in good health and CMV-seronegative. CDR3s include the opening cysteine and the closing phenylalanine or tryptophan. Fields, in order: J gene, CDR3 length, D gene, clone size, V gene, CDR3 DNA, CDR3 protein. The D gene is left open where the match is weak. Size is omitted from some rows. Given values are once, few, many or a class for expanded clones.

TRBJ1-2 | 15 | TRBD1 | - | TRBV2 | TGTGCCAGCAGTGAGGGGGCAGGGGGCAGAAGTGGCTACACCTTC | CASSEGAGGRSGYTF
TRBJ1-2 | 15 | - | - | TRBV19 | TGTGCCAGTAGTATACGTCCCAGGGTAAAGGATGGCTACACCTTC | CASSIRPRVKDGYTF
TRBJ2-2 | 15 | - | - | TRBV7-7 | TGTGCTAGCAGCTTAGACGAGACAGGAGGCGGGGAGCTGTTTTTT | CASSLDETGGGELFF
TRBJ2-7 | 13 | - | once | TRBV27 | TGTGCCAGCAGTTTATCAGGAGCCTACGAGCAGTACTTC | CASSLSGAYEQYF
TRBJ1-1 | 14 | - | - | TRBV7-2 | TGTGCCAGCACCCCGGGAGGAAGGTACACTGAAGCTTTCTTT | CASTPGGRYTEAFF
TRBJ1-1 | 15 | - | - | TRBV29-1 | TGCAGCGTTGAAGATCCGAGTTTTGTGTCTCGAGGAGCTTTCTTT | CSVEDPSFVSRGAFF
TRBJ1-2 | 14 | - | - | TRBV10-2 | TGCGCCAGCAGTGAAAACAGGGCGGGCTATGGCTACACCTTC | CASSENRAGYGYTF
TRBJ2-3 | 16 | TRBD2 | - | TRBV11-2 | TGTGCCAGCAGCTCCGCGCTAGCGGAGGACACAGATACGCAGTATTTT | CASSSALAEDTDTQYF
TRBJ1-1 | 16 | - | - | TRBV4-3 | TGCGCCAGCAGCCAAGATCCCCACAGGGTCGACACTGAAGCTTTCTTT | CASSQDPHRVDTEAFF
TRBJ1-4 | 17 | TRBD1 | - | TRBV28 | TGTGCCAGCAGACCGGGACAGGGGGCGGGAAAGAACGAAAAACTGTTTTTT | CASRPGQGAGKNEKLFF
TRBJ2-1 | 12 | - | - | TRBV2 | TGTGCCACCCTGGCTGAGGACAATGAGCAGTTCTTC | CATLAEDNEQFF
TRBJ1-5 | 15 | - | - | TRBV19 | TGTGCCAGTAGCGAGACAGGTTTGGGCAATCAGCCCCAGCATTTT | CASSETGLGNQPQHF
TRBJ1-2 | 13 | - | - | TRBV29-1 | TGCAGCGTTGAAGTCGCGGGGTTATATGGCTACACCTTC | CSVEVAGLYGYTF
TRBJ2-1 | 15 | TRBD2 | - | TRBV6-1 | TGTGCCAGCAGTGAACTAGCGGGAGAGCGTGATGAGCAGTTCTTC | CASSELAGERDEQFF
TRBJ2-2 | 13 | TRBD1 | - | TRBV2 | TGTGCCAGCCGGGGACAGGGGACCGGGGAGCTGTTTTTT | CASRGQGTGELFF
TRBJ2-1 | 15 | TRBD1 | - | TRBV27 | TGTGCCAGCTCTCTCGGGACAGGGGGCTTCAATGAGCAGTTCTTC | CASSLGTGGFNEQFF
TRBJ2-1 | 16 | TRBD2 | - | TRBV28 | TGTGCCAGCAGTCCCGTACTAGCGGGAGGACGGAATGAGCAGTTCTTC | CASSPVLAGGRNEQFF
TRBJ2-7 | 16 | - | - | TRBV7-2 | TGTGCCAGCAGTTTCCGTCTGGCCGCACCAACCTACGAGCAGTACTTC | CASSFRLAAPTYEQYF
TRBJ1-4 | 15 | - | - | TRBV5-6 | TGTGCCAGCAGCTTGTCATTCGGGGGTGCTGAAAAACTGTTTTTT | CASSLSFGGAEKLFF
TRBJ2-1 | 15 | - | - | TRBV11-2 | TGTGCCAGCAGCTTAGAAGTAGATCTCTACAATGAGCAGTTCTTC | CASSLEVDLYNEQFF
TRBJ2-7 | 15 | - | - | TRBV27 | TGTGCCAGCAGTCCCTACGGGGGAATATCGTACGAGCAGTACTTC | CASSPYGGISYEQYF
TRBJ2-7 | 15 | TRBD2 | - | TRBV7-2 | TGTGCCAGCAGCTCCATCGGGGGGGATGACTACGAGCAGTACTTC | CASSSIGGDDYEQYF
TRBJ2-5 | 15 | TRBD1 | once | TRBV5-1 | TGCGCCAGCAGCTTGTGGCAGGGGGCAGGGGAGACCCAGTACTTC | CASSLWQGAGETQYF
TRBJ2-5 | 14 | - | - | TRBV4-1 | TGCGCCAGCAGCCAAGAGCAGGAGGGGGAGACCCAGTACTTC | CASSQEQEGETQYF
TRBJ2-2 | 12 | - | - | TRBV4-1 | TGCGCCAGCAGCCCGGACACCGGGGAGCTGTTTTTT | CASSPDTGELFF
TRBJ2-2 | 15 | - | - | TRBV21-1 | TGTGCCAGCTGGTCCCGGGGTCCCAGCACCGGGGAGCTGTTTTTT | CASWSRGPSTGELFF
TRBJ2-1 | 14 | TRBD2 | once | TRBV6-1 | TGTGCCACCAGAGCGGGAGGGCCGTACAATGAGCAGTTCTTC | CATRAGGPYNEQFF
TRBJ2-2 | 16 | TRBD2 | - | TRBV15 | TGTGCCACCAGCAGAGATCTAGCGGGAGTTGTCGGGGAGCTGTTTTTT | CATSRDLAGVVGELFF
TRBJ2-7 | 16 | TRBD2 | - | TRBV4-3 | TGCGCCAGCAGCCAAGAGCTAGCGGGAGCTTCCTACGAGCAGTACTTC | CASSQELAGASYEQYF
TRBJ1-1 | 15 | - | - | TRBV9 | TGTGCCAGCAGCGTAGGTGGGAGACTGAACACTGAAGCTTTCTTT | CASSVGGRLNTEAFF
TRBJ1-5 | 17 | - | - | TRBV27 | TGTGCCAGCAGTTTTGGGGGGGTCCAAGGCGTCAATCAGCCCCAGCATTTT | CASSFGGVQGVNQPQHF
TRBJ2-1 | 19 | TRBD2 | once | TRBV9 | TGTGCCAGCAGCTCCCGGGGACTAGCGGGAGGGCCAGGCGACAATGAGCAGTTCTTC | CASSSRGLAGGPGDNEQFF